These 15 T cell receptor beta chains came from one sample sequenced in a study of cytomegalovirus exposure and HLA in healthy donors. Measured with immunoSEQ multiplex PCR; TCRdb has only the in-frame clones, and not every one. This table holds a few hundred thousand clones, 86% found once. Specimen: PBMCs. Receptors originate from a woman aged 18-29 years in good health and CMV-seronegative.

This chain uses TRBV29-1 with TRBJ1-2; D gene ambiguous. Trimming took off 2 bases at V and 8 bases at J, with 9 bases between the two ends. CDR1 and CDR2 (germline): SQVTM, ANQGSEA. This CDR3 has 11 amino acids. CDR3 region: CSVEKSGGYTF. The CDR3 DNA follows: TGCAGCGTTGAAAAGTCTGGCGGCTACACCTTC.

CDR3 loop: CASRGTTSSTDTQYF. CDR3 sequence (DNA): TGTGCCAGCAGGGGGACTACGTCGAGCACAGATACGCAGTATTTT. The chain employs TRBV2 and TRBJ2-3; 7 nucleotides line up with TRBD2. V was clipped by 6 bases and J by 0 bases; unmatched bases: 6. The length of the CDR3 is 15 residues. Germline V gene sequence: CDR1 SNHLY, CDR2 FYNNEI.

On this clone itself: The sample has other DNA sequences that encode this CDR3 too. The V gene is TRBV7-3, the J gene TRBJ2-1; TRBD2 matches 15 bases. Germline trimming cut 3 bases from V and 6 bases from J; bases unmatched to any gene: 0. This CDR3 spans 15 amino acids. Germline-derived CDR1 and CDR2 are SGHTA and FQGTGA. The CDR3 spells CASSLGLAGGNEQFF. The DNA for the CDR3 is TGTGCCAGCAGCTTGGGACTAGCGGGGGGCAATGAGCAGTTCTTC.

Of note for this clone: Within the sample, other DNA sequences also encode this same CDR3. The chain is built from TRBV2 and TRBJ1-2; TRBD1 aligns across 8 bases. CDR3 size: 14 residues. CDR1 and CDR2 from the germline V gene are SNHLY and FYNNEI. After removal of 2 bases from V and 2 bases from J, the junction contained 1 base not matched to a gene. The chain's CDR3 is CASSETGGNYGYTF. As DNA, the CDR3 is TGTGCCAGCAGTGAAACAGGGGGAAACTATGGCTACACCTTC.

The rearrangement joins TRBV7-9 to TRBJ2-3, with 14 positions matching TRBD2. J gave up 5 bases and V 8 bases, and 3 bases lay outside the gene matches. The CDR3 length is 14 residues. Germline V gene lookup returns CDR1 SEHNR and CDR2 FQNEAQ (reference sequence). The CDR3 region is CASGTSGSVDTQYF. For the CDR3, the DNA is TGTGCCAGCGGGACTAGCGGGAGTGTAGATACGCAGTATTTT.

V gene TRBV6-1 combines with J gene TRBJ1-4, with D possibly TRBD1 on 6 matching bases. The CDR3 covers 13 residues. The germline CDR1 and CDR2 sequences are MNHNS and SASEGT. V lost 5 bases to trimming and J lost 17 bases, with 21 bases between them. CDR3 DNA: TGTGCCAGCAGTCAACAAACACATGACAGGTCCTTTTTT. It is translated as CASSQQTHDRSFF.

The chain is built from TRBV13 and TRBJ2-7, with 14 bases identical to TRBD2. This CDR3 is 14 amino acids long. Germline V gene data show CDR1 as PRHDT and CDR2 as FYEKMQ (reference sequence). The ends lost 5 bases at V and 9 bases at J; junction bases unmatched: 6. CDR3 loop: CASSPGLAGVVQYF. DNA of the CDR3: TGTGCCAGCAGCCCGGGACTAGCGGGAGTAGTGCAGTACTTC.

The chain recombines TRBV4-2 with TRBJ1-2, with D maybe TRBD1 (6 bases). The length of the CDR3 is 16 residues. Germline V gene lookup returns CDR1 LGHNA and CDR2 YNFKEQ. Trimming pared 4 bases from V and 0 bases from J, leaving 15 bases between. The CDR3 protein is CASSPTLDRANYGYTF. Written as DNA, the CDR3 is TGTGCCAGCAGCCCAACCTTGGACAGAGCTAACTATGGCTACACCTTC.

This clone was detected only a few times. The chain couples TRBV4-3 to TRBJ1-2, with unresolved D. Germline V gene sequence: CDR1 LGHNA, CDR2 YSLEER. This CDR3 contains 16 residues. Trimming shortened V by 0 bases and J by 5 bases, and 16 bases separated the two germline ends. This CDR3 reads CASSQDEQSIVYGYTF. In DNA, the CDR3 is TGCGCCAGCAGCCAAGACGAACAATCCATCGTATATGGCTACACCTTC.

The rearrangement joins TRBV6-6 to TRBJ2-7, with D perhaps matching TRBD2 (5 bases). Germline values: CDR1 MNHNY, CDR2 SVGAGI (reference sequence). The V gene lost 5 bases and the J gene lost 6 bases, with 20 bases spanning the gap. This CDR3 region has 15 residues. CDR3 residues: CASSVRGSGTTEQYF. The CDR3 DNA sequence: TGTGCCAGCAGTGTCCGTGGGAGTGGAACTACCGAGCAGTACTTC.

The chain combines TRBV29-1 with TRBJ2-1; TRBD2 matches at 11 bases. Germline values: CDR1 SQVTM, CDR2 ANQGSEA. Trimming took 2 bases from V and 0 from J; bases not matched to a gene: 12. The CDR3 is 19 residues long. The CDR3 loop reads CSVEWGTSGTSSSYNEQFF. CDR3 bases: TGCAGCGTTGAATGGGGGACTAGCGGTACCTCAAGCTCCTACAATGAGCAGTTCTTC.

This chain joins TRBV28 and TRBJ2-3; 13 bases line up with TRBD2. Per germline, CDR1 MDHEN and CDR2 SYDVKM. The CDR3 is 17 amino acids. Germline trimming cut 5 bases from V and 5 bases from J; bases unmatched to any gene: 10. The CDR3 DNA follows: TGTGCCAGCAGTCCCGATCTACTAGCGGGAGGGCTAGATACGCAGTATTTT. This gives the protein CASSPDLLAGGLDTQYF.

The V call is TRBV28, the J call TRBJ2-1, with a tentative D call TRBD2 (6 bases). CDR3 length: 17 residues. Germline V gives CDR1 MDHEN, CDR2 SYDVKM. V was trimmed by 3 bases and J by 4 bases, leaving 19 bases between them. CDR3 sequence reads: CASSFIKPGLTYNEQFF. The CDR3 nucleotides are TGTGCCAGCAGTTTCATTAAACCGGGACTTACGTACAATGAGCAGTTCTTC.

The gene calls are TRBV4-1 and TRBJ1-1, with TRBD1 as a possible D gene (5 bases). Trimming removed 4 bases at V and 0 bases at J, with 9 bases between. Per the germline V gene, CDR1 is MGHRA and CDR2 is YSYEKL. This CDR3 comprises 14 residues. CDR3: CASSPPGLNTEAFF. CDR3 in DNA: TGCGCCAGCAGCCCCCCAGGGCTGAACACTGAAGCTTTCTTT.

The chain links TRBV7-9 to TRBJ2-7, with D maybe TRBD2 (7 bases). Per germline, CDR1 SEHNR and CDR2 FQNEAQ (reference sequence). Trimming removed 1 base at V and 8 bases at J, with 9 bases between. There are 12 residues in the CDR3. CDR3 in amino acids: CASSLDGGQQYF. The CDR3 DNA is TGTGCCAGCAGCTTAGACGGGGGGCAGCAGTACTTC. The full variable domain, completed using reference TRBV7-9 and TRBJ2-7, is DTGVSQNPRHKITKRGQNVTFRCDPISEHNRLYWYRQTLGQGPEFLTYFQNEAQLEKSRLLSDRFSAERPKGSFSTLEIQRTEQGDSAMYLCASSLDGGQQYFGPGTRLTVT.